The 6 T cell receptor beta chains in this list originate from one sample, sequenced in a study of identical twins. TCRdb recomputed calls from the 5' RACE reads with MiXCR, one row per CDR3 protein. The sample yields 540,000 or so distinct CDR3 sequences, about 20% seen once. The data also belong to a second study, concerning yellow fever vaccine responses in identical twins.

Sequenced sample: CD4+ T cells sorted from blood. The receptors here all came from a woman aged 18-29 years in good health.

DNA of the CDR3: TGTGCCAGCAGTTTTATGGGGGACACCGGGGAGCTGTTTTTT. This encodes CASSFMGDTGELFF. The V gene is TRBV27, the J gene TRBJ2-2; D is possibly TRBD1 or TRBD2 (5 bases each). Trimming took 3 bases from V and 3 from J, leaving 8 bases between them. The CDR3 runs 14 residues. The germline V gene has CDR1 MNHEY and CDR2 SMNVEV (reference sequence).

This clonotype showed up just a few times. The chain combines TRBV7-9 with TRBJ2-1; 11 positions match TRBD2. CDR1 and CDR2 from the germline V gene are SEHNR and FQNEAQ (reference sequence). The junction had 11 bases not matched to a gene; V was cut back by 5 bases and J by 14 bases. There are 14 residues in the CDR3. DNA of the CDR3: TGTGCCAGCAGCATTAGCGGGAGGGCCACTGGGGAGTTCTTC. Translation gives CASSISGRATGEFF. Using reference TRBV7-9 and TRBJ2-1 for the parts outside the CDR3, the full variable domain is DTGVSQNPRHKITKRGQNVTFRCDPISEHNRLYWYRQTLGQGPEFLTYFQNEAQLEKSRLLSDRFSAERPKGSFSTLEIQRTEQGDSAMYLCASSISGRATGEFFGPGTRLTVL.

This clonotype was observed a few times. The rearrangement links TRBV28 to TRBJ2-5; 10 nucleotides line up with TRBD2. In germline, CDR1 is MDHEN, CDR2 SYDVKM. The CDR3 consists of 16 residues. V lost 9 bases, J lost 3 bases, and 13 bases stayed unmatched. The CDR3 sequence is CARKLTGTSEKETQYF. The CDR3 DNA reads as TGTGCCAGGAAGTTGACCGGGACTAGCGAAAAAGAGACCCAGTACTTC.

There are a few counts of this clonotype. The chain joins TRBV4-1 to TRBJ2-4; TRBD1 matches 8 bases. V shed 5 bases, J shed 7 bases, and the junction held 4 bases outside the gene matches. Germline V gene data show CDR1 as MGHRA and CDR2 as YSYEKL. CDR3 length: 13 amino acids. The CDR3 DNA sequence: TGCGCCAGCAGCGGACAGGGCGGGAACATTCAGTACTTC. Translation: CASSGQGGNIQYF.

This clonotype was observed a handful of times. This rearrangement joins TRBV10-3 to TRBJ2-3; D unclear. Trimming stripped 3 bases from V and 12 bases from J, with 13 bases between. CDR3 length: 12 residues. Germline V gene data show CDR1 as ENHRY and CDR2 as SYGVKD. The CDR3 sequence: CAISDKGIVQYF. The CDR3 region has the DNA TGTGCCATCAGTGATAAAGGGATTGTTCAGTATTTT.

This clonotype showed up just a few times. The genes are TRBV28 and TRBJ2-2; D is unresolved. Per the germline V gene, CDR1 is MDHEN and CDR2 is SYDVKM. The CDR3 spans 17 residues. V lost 0 bases, J lost 1 base, and 12 bases lay in between. As DNA, the CDR3 is TGTGCCAGCAGTTTATGGTCCCATGGGCAGAACACCGGGGAGCTGTTTTTT. Translating it yields CASSLWSHGQNTGELFF. Supplemented by reference TRBV28 and TRBJ2-2, the full variable domain reads DVKVTQSSRYLVKRTGEKVFLECVQDMDHENMFWYRQDPGLGLRLIYFSYDVKMKEKGDIPEGYSVSREKKERFSLILESASTNQTSMYLCASSLWSHGQNTGELFFGEGSRLTVL.